These 5 T cell receptor beta chains were sequenced from one sample in a study of CD8 T cells in ankylosing spondylitis. From the 5' RACE reads, TCRdb called clonotypes with MiXCR, one entry per CDR3 protein. The sample holds roughly 40,000 distinct CDR3 sequences; roughly 2.5% are singletons and the top ten take 4% to 5.5%. The sample taken for sequencing was blood, either unsorted or a sorted T cell fraction (not recorded which). Receptor source: a male donor with ankylosing spondylitis or in good health (not recorded which).

This clonotype was seen many times. The chain employs TRBV9 and TRBJ1-6; the D is unclear. Germline loops: CDR1 SGDLS, CDR2 YYNGEE. The CDR3 runs to 17 residues. V lost 0 bases and J 9 bases, leaving 19 bases between the germline ends. The DNA of the CDR3 is TGTGCCAGCAGCGTAGAGCCCCGGCAGGAGAGCGGTTCACCCCTCCACTTT. It translates to CASSVEPRQESGSPLHF.

This clonotype appeared many times. The CDR3 region has the DNA TGTGCCAGCAGCGTAGGCGGGGGCCTAGCGGGAGTTCGGCAGTTCTTC. It codes for CASSVGGGLAGVRQFF. The chain combines TRBV9 with TRBJ2-1; 10 nucleotides line up with TRBD2. CDR3 size: 16 residues. Trimming took 0 bases from V and 12 from J; bases not matched to a gene: 12. Germline V gene data show CDR1 as SGDLS and CDR2 as YYNGEE.

In this sample, this clonotype turned up many times. V is TRBV9 and J is TRBJ2-3; weak D call: TRBD2 (6 bases). CDR1 is SGDLS, CDR2 YYNGEE, per germline. The CDR3 has 15 residues. Trimming took 4 bases from V and 5 from J, leaving 17 bases between them. CDR3 residues: CASSPGGTWGDTQYF. Written as DNA, the CDR3 is TGTGCCAGCAGCCCTGGCGGGACCTGGGGAGATACGCAGTATTTT.

This clonotype was counted at least ten times. The genes are TRBV9 and TRBJ2-6; D is uncertain. CDR3 length: 15 residues. Germline V CDR1 and CDR2: SGDLS, YYNGEE. Trimming shortened V by 0 bases and J by 1 base, and 5 bases separated the two germline ends. CDR3 in DNA: TGTGCCAGCAGCGTAGCAGCTTCTGGGGCCAACGTCCTGACTTTC. Protein product: CASSVAASGANVLTF.

Ten or more counts support this clonotype. J is TRBJ2-3 and V is TRBV9; maybe TRBD2 (6 bases). The CDR3 consists of 16 residues. Per germline, CDR1 SGDLS and CDR2 YYNGEE. V lost 4 bases and J 2 bases, leaving 17 bases between the germline ends. This CDR3 is CASSPGPRRATDTQYF. For the CDR3, the DNA is TGTGCCAGCAGCCCCGGCCCTAGGAGGGCCACAGATACGCAGTATTTT.